Below are 9 T cell receptor beta chains sequenced from a single sample in a study of beta chain features in type 1 diabetes (dated by TCRdb to the late 2010s). The library was prepared using the immunoSEQ multiplex PCR assay. The entire isolated RNA was reverse transcribed using the High Capacity cDNA Reverse Transcription Kit, and thus expressed TCRB transcripts were sequenced. TCRdb carries this immuneACCESS record with in-frame sequences only. Its versions omit some clonotypes, under half of them owing to an unresolved V gene in the studies checked, with the rest unexplained. The sample table holds hundreds of thousands of clones, of which over 10% were seen once. The leading ten clones occupy 0.017% of the sample. Source material: naive CD4+ T cells from blood. Interpreted using the paper, the cell subset or site label stands for: true naive CD4+ T cells. These receptors were obtained from a young man in good health.

This clone was detected only a few times. The chain recombines TRBV7-3 with TRBJ2-1, with D perhaps TRBD1 (5 bases). The CDR3 spans 16 residues. The V end was cut by 1 base, the J end by 8 bases, with 18 bases between. Per the germline V gene, CDR1 is SGHTA and CDR2 is FQGTGA. CDR3 nucleotides: TGTGCCAGCAGCTTAAGTTCGGCAGGGTTCTTCGATGAGCAGTTCTTC. The encoded protein is CASSLSSAGFFDEQFF.

V is TRBV14 and J is TRBJ2-1; D is ambiguous. Trimming took 1 base from V and 9 from J, leaving 4 bases between them. The CDR3 has 11 residues. CDR1 SGHDN and CDR2 FVKESK come from the germline V gene. CDR3 in amino acids: CASSQGGEQFF. In DNA form, the CDR3 reads TGTGCCAGCAGCCAAGGAGGTGAGCAGTTCTTC.

The J gene is TRBJ2-5, the V gene TRBV11-1; D possibly corresponds to TRBD2 (6 bases). CDR3 length: 14 amino acids. The V and J ends lost 3 bases and 5 bases respectively, with 13 bases between them. In germline, CDR1 is SGHAT, CDR2 FQDESV (reference sequence). CDR3 protein: CASSLRLGVETQYF. In DNA form, the CDR3 reads TGTGCCAGCAGCTTGAGACTAGGGGTGGAGACCCAGTACTTC.

The gene calls are TRBV28 and TRBJ1-1; 8 nucleotides line up with TRBD1. V trimming: 4 bases; J trimming: 1 base; junction bases outside the gene matches: 5. CDR3 length equals 15 residues. The V gene's germline CDR1 is MDHEN and CDR2 SYDVKM. The DNA for the CDR3 is TGTGCCAGCAGTTCCCAGGGGGCAGGGAACACTGAAGCTTTCTTT. Translated: CASSSQGAGNTEAFF.

The rearrangement joins TRBV15 to TRBJ2-3; TRBD1 matches at 7 bases. The junction had 4 bases not matched to a gene; V was cut back by 6 bases and J by 1 base. The CDR3 spans 14 residues. The V gene's germline CDR1 is LNHNV and CDR2 YYDKDF (reference sequence). The CDR3 protein is CATSIDRGTDTQYF. CDR3 in DNA: TGTGCCACCAGTATAGACAGGGGCACAGATACGCAGTATTTT.

CDR3 bases: TGCGCCAGCAGCCAAGTGTCTTCTGGGGCCAACGTCCTGACTTTC. This encodes CASSQVSSGANVLTF. This chain connects TRBV4-1 to TRBJ2-6; D gene ambiguous. The V and J ends lost 1 base and 1 base respectively, with 5 bases between them. This CDR3 contains 15 residues. From germline, CDR1 is MGHRA and CDR2 YSYEKL.

About this clone: Its ends do not fully match the called genes, so a read error is possible. The chain carries TRBV7-7 and TRBJ2-1; 11 bases match TRBD2. CDR1 is SSHAT and CDR2 is FNYEAQ in the germline V gene (reference sequence). There are 15 residues in the CDR3. CDR3 sequence reads: CASSLGLAGYNEQFF. The CDR3 region has the DNA TGTGCTAGCAGCTTAGGACTAGCGGGCTACAATGAGCAGTTCTTC.

The rearrangement uses TRBV10-3 and TRBJ1-1; D is possibly TRBD1 (6 bases). The CDR3 has 14 residues. With 4 bases removed from V and 2 bases from J, the gap between germline ends came to 11 bases. Germline values: CDR1 ENHRY, CDR2 SYGVKD. The CDR3 region is CAISGRTDNTEAFF. CDR3 DNA: TGTGCCATCAGTGGCCGGACAGATAACACTGAAGCTTTCTTT.

In this sample, this clone turned up a few times. The gene calls are TRBV7-2 and TRBJ2-7; D not certain. Germline CDR1 SGHTA, CDR2 FQGNSA. Trimming stripped 1 base from V and 2 bases from J, with 9 bases between. The CDR3 sequence is 14 residues long. The CDR3 coding sequence is TGTGCCAGCAGCTTAGATGGTACGGCCTACGAGCAGTACTTC. It yields the protein CASSLDGTAYEQYF.